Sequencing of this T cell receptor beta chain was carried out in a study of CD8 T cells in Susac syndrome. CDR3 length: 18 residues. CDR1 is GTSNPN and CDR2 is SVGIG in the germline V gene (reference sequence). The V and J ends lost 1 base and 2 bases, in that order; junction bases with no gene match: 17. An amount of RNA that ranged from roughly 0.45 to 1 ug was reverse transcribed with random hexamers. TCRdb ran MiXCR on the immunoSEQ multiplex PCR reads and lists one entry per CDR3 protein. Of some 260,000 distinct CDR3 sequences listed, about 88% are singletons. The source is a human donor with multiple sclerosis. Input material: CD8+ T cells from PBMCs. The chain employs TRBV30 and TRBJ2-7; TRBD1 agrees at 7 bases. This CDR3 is CAWSDLPLQGTAAYEQYF. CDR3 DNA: TGTGCCTGGAGTGACCTTCCCCTTCAGGGGACAGCAGCCTACGAGCAGTACTTC.